Below are 8 T cell receptor beta chains sequenced from a single sample in a study of shared clonotypes between healthy human individuals (dated by TCRdb to the early 2020s). The library was obtained by the immunoSEQ multiplex PCR assay. What TCRdb holds here is the immuneACCESS table cut down to in-frame rearrangements. Part of the clones is not present; checked against another copy, under half of the missing clones reflect an unresolved V gene, and the others are unexplained. The sample profile shows about 2,100,000 clones; about 93% of them were found once. The ten largest clones represent about 1.8% of the sample. For the CD8 naive samples, CD45RO-negative cells were positively selected for CCR7, yielding a CD45RA+CCR7+ population from which TemRA cells were excluded. Sequencing used naive CD8+ T cells from PBMCs. What the cell subset or site label conveys for this sample: CD45RA+CCR7+. Every receptor here comes from a young man in good health. Some clones in this sample may be carry-over from other donors' samples.

This chain links TRBV5-1 with TRBJ1-1; maybe TRBD1 (6 bases). V was shortened by 4 bases and J by 3 bases, with 22 bases between the two germline ends. Germline assignment: CDR1 SGHRS and CDR2 YFSETQ. The CDR3 has 17 residues. The CDR3 is CASSLRGTPQADTEAFF. The CDR3 DNA is TGCGCCAGCAGCCTGCGGGGGACACCTCAGGCGGACACTGAAGCTTTCTTT.

The chain employs TRBV13 and TRBJ2-7, with 8 nucleotides matching TRBD2. The germline V gene has CDR1 PRHDT and CDR2 FYEKMQ (reference sequence). This CDR3 region has 15 residues. V lost 5 bases and J lost 6; bases outside the gene matches: 12. CDR3 residues: CASSRPRAGDTEQYF. The CDR3 bases are TGTGCCAGCAGCCGGCCGCGAGCGGGGGACACCGAGCAGTACTTC.

The chain couples TRBV19 to TRBJ1-2; a possible D gene is TRBD1 (5 bases). The V end lost 0 bases, the J end lost 8 bases, and 13 bases lay between the germline ends. There are 14 residues in the CDR3. Germline V gives CDR1 LNHDA, CDR2 SQIVND (reference sequence). DNA for the CDR3: TGTGCCAGTAGTATAGATTGGACACCCGGAGGCTACACCTTC. Its translation: CASSIDWTPGGYTF.

The rearrangement uses TRBV5-6 and TRBJ2-7, with no clear D. Trimming shortened V by 1 base and J by 3 bases, and 11 bases separated the two germline ends. This CDR3 comprises 14 residues. Per germline, CDR1 SGHDT and CDR2 YYEEEE. This CDR3 reads CASSLQPLDYEQYF. DNA for the CDR3: TGTGCCAGCAGCTTGCAGCCCTTAGACTACGAGCAGTACTTC.

The rearrangement joins TRBV6-5 to TRBJ2-7; D is possibly TRBD2 (6 bases). This CDR3 is 14 amino acids long. CDR1 and CDR2 from the germline V gene are MNHEY and SVGAGI. Trimming removed 2 bases at V and 1 base at J, with 9 bases between. CDR3 coding DNA: TGTGCCAGCAGTTACGGCGGGATTTCCTACGAGCAGTACTTC. It codes for CASSYGGISYEQYF.

The rearrangement joins TRBV19 to TRBJ1-2, with a possible D match to TRBD1 (5 bases). The CDR3 is 15 residues long. V lost 5 bases to trimming and J lost 3 bases, with 16 bases between them. The germline CDR1 and CDR2 sequences are LNHDA and SQIVND (reference sequence). The CDR3 bases are TGTGCCAGTAGTGAACCCACCGGGACGGACTATGGCTACACCTTC. Its translation: CASSEPTGTDYGYTF.

This clone has a single count. The chain couples TRBV27 to TRBJ2-1, with TRBD2 identical over 8 bases. The trim removed 8 bases at V and 5 bases at J, leaving 17 bases unmatched. The CDR3 consists of 17 residues. CDR1 is MNHEY and CDR2 is SMNVEV in the germline V gene (reference sequence). The CDR3, as DNA: TGTGCCAGCCAGGGACTAGGGCGGGACCGGGTCCACAATGAGCAGTTCTTC. This sequence encodes CASQGLGRDRVHNEQFF.

This chain uses TRBV7-2 with TRBJ2-1, with no clear D. V was shortened by 5 bases and J by 2 bases, with 19 bases between the two germline ends. From germline, CDR1 is SGHTA and CDR2 FQGNSA. This CDR3 region has 17 residues. The CDR3 nucleotides read TGTGCCAGCAGCCCCTCACTTCTCGAGAATCCCTACAATGAGCAGTTCTTC. The encoded protein is CASSPSLLENPYNEQFF.